The entry below describes one TCR beta chain. Its antigen is still unknown. The V end lost 5 bases, the J end lost 1 base, and 21 bases lay between the germline ends. The length of the CDR3 is 17 residues. Looked up from germline, CDR1 is SGHVS and CDR2 is FQNEAQ. This sample was taken from a study of CD8+CD57+ T cells in acquired aplastic anemia. Regarding the study as a whole: Comparison of patients with controls identified 25 to 35 shared CD8+ CDR3 sequences. Simpson's diversity of CD8+ cells was not significantly different in patients compared with controls.

Template material for TCR beta VDJ and CDR3 profiling consisted of genomic DNA. TCRdb ran MiXCR on the reads and lists one entry per CDR3 protein. This sample has 190,000 or so distinct CDR3 sequences, with over 55% found just once. The TCR sequence derives from a human donor in good health. This chain joins TRBV7-8 and TRBJ2-7; D may match TRBD1 or TRBD2 (6 bases each). Sequencing was done on a sample of sorted CD4+, CD8+, or CD8+CD57+ T cells (not recorded which) from PBMCs. DNA of the CDR3: TGTGCCAGCAGCCCACGACCCTGGGGGGCGCAGTCCTACGAGCAGTACTTC. It encodes CASSPRPWGAQSYEQYF.